Listed here are 21 T cell receptor beta chains from one sample, sequenced in a study of cytomegalovirus exposure and HLA in healthy donors. A multiplex PCR was run with 60 Vbeta primers and 13 Jbeta primers. Profiling relied on immunoSEQ multiplex PCR, and the TCRdb table lists in-frame clones only, not all of them. Seen here are around 130,000 clones, 65% to 85% observed once, and the top ten hold around 1.5%. Sequenced: PBMCs. These receptors all come from a woman under 30 in good health and CMV-seronegative.

Worth noting for this clone: This same CDR3 is encoded by further DNA sequences in the sample. The chain links TRBV6-6 to TRBJ1-3; a weak D match, TRBD1 (5 bases). The CDR3 runs to 12 residues. Germline V gives CDR1 MNHNY, CDR2 SVGAGI (reference sequence). Trimming pared 6 bases from V and 4 bases from J, leaving 7 bases between. The CDR3 spells CASREGGNTIYF. CDR3 coding DNA: TGTGCCAGCAGGGAGGGGGGAAACACCATATATTTT.

This chain uses TRBV13 with TRBJ2-6; a weak D match, TRBD1 (5 bases). The CDR3 is made up of 19 amino acids. Looked up from germline, CDR1 is PRHDT and CDR2 is FYEKMQ (reference sequence). Trimming cost V 1 base and J 1 base, with 17 bases left between them. Here the CDR3 reads CASSLVYETAASGANVLTF. CDR3 sequence (DNA): TGTGCCAGCAGCTTAGTGTATGAGACAGCCGCGTCTGGGGCCAACGTCCTGACTTTC.

This clone was seen only a few times. This chain connects TRBV7-9 to TRBJ1-1, with D perhaps matching TRBD1 (5 bases). The CDR3 contains 13 residues. CDR1 and CDR2 from the germline V gene are SEHNR and FQNEAQ (reference sequence). Trimming left V 8 bases short and J 8 bases short, with 18 bases between. CDR3 residues: CASSIMYGGEAFF. CDR3 DNA sequence: TGTGCCAGCTCGATCATGTATGGGGGGGAAGCTTTCTTT.

This clone was seen just once. The chain joins TRBV10-1 to TRBJ2-5; 8 bases fit TRBD2. Germline-derived CDR1 and CDR2 are WNHNN and SYGVQD (reference sequence). Unmatched junction bases numbered 17, after V lost 10 bases and J lost 7 bases. This CDR3 contains 15 residues. CDR3 in amino acids: CANTTGSGSSGTQYF. For the CDR3, the DNA is TGCGCCAACACCACCGGGAGCGGGAGCTCTGGGACCCAGTACTTC.

Concerning this clone itself: Additional DNA sequences in this sample encode the identical CDR3. This chain uses TRBV7-2 with TRBJ1-1; tentatively, D is TRBD1 (5 bases). CDR1 and CDR2 from the germline V gene are SGHTA and FQGNSA. The CDR3 sequence is 13 residues long. V lost 4 bases and J 5 bases, leaving 11 bases between the germline ends. CDR3: CASSSGQGTEAFF. The CDR3 coding sequence is TGTGCCAGCAGCTCAGGCCAGGGAACTGAAGCTTTCTTT.

This clone has only a few counts. The chain links TRBV4-2 to TRBJ2-1, with TRBD2 as a possible D gene (6 bases). V lost 4 bases, J lost 10 bases, and 17 bases lay in between. This CDR3 spans 14 amino acids. Looked up from germline, CDR1 is LGHNA and CDR2 is YNFKEQ. CDR3 in DNA: TGTGCCAGCAGCCCTCGACTAGACCCAGAGGAGCAGTTCTTC. The encoded protein is CASSPRLDPEEQFF.

The chain is built from TRBV29-1 and TRBJ1-2, with D perhaps TRBD1 (6 bases). The V end lost 6 bases, the J end lost 1 base, and 15 bases lay between the germline ends. The germline CDR1 and CDR2 sequences are SQVTM and ANQGSEA. The CDR3 loop spans 14 amino acids. The DNA for the CDR3 is TGCAGCGTACTTACAGGGAACCGTAACTATGGCTACACCTTC. It specifies CSVLTGNRNYGYTF.

The chain combines TRBV27 with TRBJ2-1, with TRBD1 matching 7 bases. CDR3 length: 14 amino acids. Germline CDR1 is MNHEY and CDR2 is SMNVEV (reference sequence). After removal of 5 bases from V and 5 bases from J, the junction contained 6 bases not matched to a gene. Written as DNA, the CDR3 is TGTGCCAGCAGTATTACAGGGGCCAACAATGAGCAGTTCTTC. It is translated as CASSITGANNEQFF.

The chain uses TRBV7-9 and TRBJ2-5, with 7 bases lining up with TRBD1. CDR1 and CDR2 (germline): SEHNR, FQNEAQ (reference sequence). Trimming at V came to 4 bases and at J to 1 base, leaving 6 bases not matched to a gene. The CDR3 runs 15 residues. CDR3 bases: TGTGCCAGCAGCTCACCGGGACAGTTCCAAGAGACCCAGTACTTC. As protein: CASSSPGQFQETQYF.

The chain employs TRBV9 and TRBJ1-1, with a weak D call TRBD1 (5 bases). V lost 0 bases, J lost 6 bases, and 15 bases lay in between. CDR1 is SGDLS, CDR2 YYNGEE, per germline. CDR3 length: 15 amino acids. In DNA, the CDR3 is TGTGCCAGCAGCGTAGGGACAATCAAATCCTCTGAAGCTTTCTTT. Amino acid sequence: CASSVGTIKSSEAFF.

The chain uses TRBV5-1 and TRBJ2-3, with 11 bases identical to TRBD2. The J segment lost 4 bases and the V segment lost 4 bases, leaving 8 bases of the junction unmatched. Germline-derived CDR1 and CDR2 are SGHRS and YFSETQ. This CDR3 has 16 residues. CDR3 DNA sequence: TGCGCCAGCAGCCTCTTAACTAGCGGGAGCGCAGATACGCAGTATTTT. Translated: CASSLLTSGSADTQYF.

This clone showed up just once. The V call is TRBV2, the J call TRBJ1-3; no definite D call. The CDR3 spans 18 residues. Germline V gene lookup returns CDR1 SNHLY and CDR2 FYNNEI. Trimming left V 9 bases short and J 0 bases short, with 24 bases between. This chain's CDR3 is CAREKAGNRASSGNTIYF. In DNA form, the CDR3 reads TGTGCCAGAGAGAAGGCTGGCAACAGAGCTTCCTCTGGAAACACCATATATTTT.

The rearrangement uses TRBV6-1 and TRBJ2-1; 9 positions match TRBD2. The CDR3 is 15 residues long. Trimming cost V 4 bases and J 6 bases; bases outside gene matches: 7. CDR1 MNHNS and CDR2 SASEGT come from the germline V gene. The CDR3 reads CASSALGAGGNEQFF. In nucleotides, the CDR3 is TGTGCCAGCAGTGCCCTGGGAGCGGGAGGCAATGAGCAGTTCTTC.

This clone appeared a single time. This chain connects TRBV19 to TRBJ2-1; 15 bases fit TRBD2. Per germline, CDR1 LNHDA and CDR2 SQIVND (reference sequence). The CDR3 has 17 amino acids. V was clipped by 5 bases and J by 7 bases; unmatched bases: 9. The CDR3, as DNA: TGTGCCAGTAGTGCACTTGGTGGGACTAGCGGGAGGAATGAGCAGTTCTTC. This translates into CASSALGGTSGRNEQFF. The whole variable domain, filled in from reference TRBV19 and TRBJ2-1, reads DGGITQSPKYLFRKEGQNVTLSCEQNLNHDAMYWYRQDPGQGLRLIYYSQIVNDFQKGDIAEGYSVSREKKESFPLTVTSAQKNPTAFYLCASSALGGTSGRNEQFFGPGTRLTVL.

The chain combines TRBV19 with TRBJ2-3, with D maybe TRBD1 (6 bases). The CDR3 extends over 18 amino acids. Deletions cut 3 bases from V and 6 bases from J, with 25 bases between. Germline V gives CDR1 LNHDA, CDR2 SQIVND (reference sequence). CDR3 sequence: CASSITGPPGALPDTQYF. CDR3 nucleotides: TGTGCCAGTAGTATCACCGGGCCCCCAGGGGCGCTCCCGGATACGCAGTATTTT.

This clone was seen only a few times. The chain joins TRBV15 to TRBJ2-7; 8 bases map to TRBD1. The V gene's germline CDR1 is LNHNV and CDR2 YYDKDF (reference sequence). The CDR3 spans 14 residues. J was trimmed by 5 bases and V by 4 bases; bases with no gene match: 7. CDR3 region: CATSIAGQGDEQYF. The CDR3 DNA is TGTGCCACCAGCATTGCCGGACAGGGTGACGAGCAGTACTTC.

This rearrangement joins TRBV15 to TRBJ2-6, with no clear D. With 0 bases removed from V and 0 bases from J, the gap between germline ends came to 9 bases. The CDR3 consists of 17 residues. Germline loops: CDR1 LNHNV, CDR2 YYDKDF (reference sequence). CDR3 loop: CATSREALHSGANVLTF. For the CDR3, the DNA is TGTGCCACCAGCAGAGAAGCGCTTCACTCTGGGGCCAACGTCCTGACTTTC.

There are a few counts of this clone. The gene calls are TRBV6-5 and TRBJ2-6; D gene uncertain. Deletions cut 2 bases from V and 4 bases from J, with 9 bases between. CDR1 is MNHEY, CDR2 SVGAGI, per germline. The CDR3 length is 15 residues. The CDR3 is CASSYPRTGANVLTF. CDR3 DNA sequence: TGTGCCAGCAGTTACCCTAGAACCGGGGCCAACGTCCTGACTTTC.

This clone has only a few counts. The genes are TRBV5-6 and TRBJ2-1; D call uncertain. V was clipped by 1 base and J by 10 bases, with 6 bases between them. The CDR3 is made up of 11 amino acids. Germline V gene sequence: CDR1 SGHDT, CDR2 YYEEEE. The CDR3 nucleotides are TGTGCCAGCAGCTTGTCAGGAGAGCAGTTCTTC. This translates into CASSLSGEQFF. The whole variable domain, filled in from reference TRBV5-6 and TRBJ2-1, reads DAGVTQSPTHLIKTRGQQVTLRCSPKSGHDTVSWYQQALGQGPQFIFQYYEEEERQRGNFPDRFSGHQFPNYSSELNVNALLLGDSALYLCASSLSGEQFFGPGTRLTVL.

The chain uses TRBV4-1 and TRBJ2-7; TRBD2 agrees at 8 bases. Germline lookup yields CDR1 MGHRA and CDR2 YSYEKL. Trimming took 3 bases from V and 3 from J; bases not matched to a gene: 1. This CDR3 is built from 13 residues. CDR3 bases: TGCGCCAGCAGCCAGCGGGAGGACTACGAGCAGTACTTC. Translation gives CASSQREDYEQYF.

This chain links TRBV6-6 with TRBJ2-4, with D perhaps TRBD1 (6 bases). The CDR3 is 13 amino acids. In germline, CDR1 is MNHNY, CDR2 SVGAGI (reference sequence). V was clipped by 4 bases and J by 6 bases, with 10 bases between them. DNA of the CDR3: TGTGCCAGCAGTTCGCAACAGGGAAACATTCAGTACTTC. Translation gives CASSSQQGNIQYF.